Detailed here is one TCR beta chain. This sample was taken from a study of control samples from healthy donors and cancer patients. The method was immunoSEQ multiplex PCR; TCRdb's version includes in-frame clones alone and lacks a portion of them. This table has 100,000 or so clones, around nine tenths appearing once. The junction had 7 bases not matched to a gene; V was cut back by 5 bases and J by 0 bases. There are 15 residues in the CDR3. The V gene's germline CDR1 is LNHDA and CDR2 SQIVND (reference sequence). Sequencing was done on a sample of blood. The source of this sequence is a man between 25 and 39 years old in good health. The chain carries TRBV19 and TRBJ2-7, with 7 bases matching TRBD1. The chain's CDR3 is CASSLRTGDSYEQYF. CDR3 nucleotide sequence: TGTGCCAGTAGTCTCAGGACAGGAGACTCCTACGAGCAGTACTTC.